This T cell receptor (beta chain) stems from a study of blood T cells in healthy people across ages. A second PCR, run for about 6 to 11 cycles, used a sample-barcoded 5' primer plus a J-beta primer mix. TCRdb called the 5' RACE reads again in MiXCR, with one record for every CDR3 protein. The data hold hundreds of thousands of distinct CDR3 sequences, with around 21% observed a single time. On this clonotype itself: What it binds is not known.

This CDR3 has 12 residues. V lost 5 bases to trimming and J lost 5 bases, with 8 bases between them. Germline assignment: CDR1 MNHEY and CDR2 SVGAGI. Findings of the study overall: Versus aged donors, long-lived donors had higher diversity and more naive CD4+ cells. With age, beta diversity per million T cells declined roughly linearly, significantly by 35 to 40. Reliance upon unsorted PBMCs precluded definitive naive versus antigen-experienced comparison. Diversity of TCR beta correlated strongly with naive T cell percentage.

Sequencing used blood. The clonotype originates from a man aged 70-80 years in good health. The chain links TRBV6-5 to TRBJ2-3, with D uncertain. CDR3 bases: TGTGCCAGCAGTCAGTCGGGAGATACGCAGTATTTT. This encodes CASSQSGDTQYF.